The clone carrying this T cell receptor beta chain has only one observation. In the original workflow: Owing to the provision of junction-only sequences devoid of quality scores by immunoSEQ, filtering differed. The method was immunoSEQ multiplex PCR; TCRdb's version includes in-frame clones alone and lacks a portion of them. V and J calls and clone size are as listed in that table; D and trimming were resolved from the DNA. Of around 2,000,000 clones listed, about 95% are singletons. The entry originates in a study of shared clonotypes between healthy human individuals. Study-wide context: A couple of women and three men aged 18 to 49 served as donors.

CD45RO negativity and positive selection for CCR7 defined naive CD8 cells, a population that excluded terminally differentiated effector memory CD45RA+ cells. The donor cohort consisted entirely of Caucasian adults residing in Nashville, Tennessee. The sequencing sample was made of naive CD8+ T cells sorted from blood. This clonotype was obtained from a man younger than 30 in good health.

As DNA, the CDR3 is TGTGCCAGCAGCTTGGCGACCAACGAGCAGTACTTC. Translated: CASSLATNEQYF. The V gene is TRBV5-4, the J gene TRBJ2-7, with no clear D. Trimming cost V 0 bases and J 5 bases, with 6 bases left between them. The germline V gene has CDR1 SGHNT and CDR2 YYREEE (reference sequence). The CDR3 is 12 residues long. The whole variable domain, remainder taken from reference TRBV5-4 and TRBJ2-7, is ETGVTQSPTHLIKTRGQQVTLRCSSQSGHNTVSWYQQALGQGPQFIFQYYREEENGRGNFPPRFSGLQFPNYSSELNVNALELDDSALYLCASSLATNEQYFGPGTRLTVT.